These 21 T cell receptor beta chains came from one sample sequenced in a study of OX40 agonist ivuxolimab in advanced cancers. TCRdb's copy holds only in-frame clones and misses some; the assay was immunoSEQ multiplex PCR. The sample records about 48,000 clones, roughly 84% being singletons. The specimen was CD4+ or CD8+ T cells sorted from blood, collected in a trial of the OX40 agonist ivuxolimab. Receptors were obtained from an adult with an advanced solid tumor such as melanoma, head and neck, liver or kidney cancer.

The J gene is TRBJ2-2, the V gene TRBV7-2; D is ambiguous. Trimming removed 10 bases at V and 0 bases at J, with 12 bases between. The CDR3 runs 14 residues. Germline CDR1 SGHTA, CDR2 FQGNSA. The CDR3 loop is CATRFGPNTGELFF. The CDR3 coding sequence is TGTGCCACCCGGTTTGGGCCGAACACCGGGGAGCTGTTTTTT. Using reference TRBV7-2 and TRBJ2-2 for the parts outside the CDR3, the full variable domain is GAGVSQSPSNKVTEKGKDVELRCDPISGHTALYWYRQSLGQGLEFLIYFQGNSAPDKSGLPSDRFSAERTGGSVSTLTIQRTQQEDSAVYLCATRFGPNTGELFFGEGSRLTVL.

The V call is TRBV19, the J call TRBJ1-5; possibly TRBD1 for D (5 bases). CDR3 size: 14 residues. Germline CDR1 and CDR2: LNHDA and SQIVND (reference sequence). Trimming stripped 0 bases from V and 5 bases from J, with 8 bases between. The CDR3 region is CASSIDRGDQPQHF. Here the CDR3 DNA reads TGTGCCAGTAGTATAGATAGGGGTGATCAGCCCCAGCATTTT.

V and J are TRBV10-3 and TRBJ2-7; tentatively, D is TRBD2 (5 bases). V was clipped by 3 bases and J by 4 bases, with 16 bases between them. The V gene's germline CDR1 is ENHRY and CDR2 SYGVKD. This CDR3 contains 15 residues. The CDR3 region is CAISDAPPRGYEQYF. For the CDR3, the DNA is TGTGCCATCAGTGATGCCCCGCCGAGAGGGTACGAGCAGTACTTC.

The chain has TRBV7-2 and TRBJ1-4, with TRBD1 matching over 9 bases. V lost 2 bases and J lost 7; bases outside the gene matches: 8. Germline-derived CDR1 and CDR2 are SGHTA and FQGNSA. The CDR3 has 16 residues. CDR3 sequence: CASSLPLTGGIEKLFF. The CDR3 DNA sequence: TGTGCCAGCAGCTTACCCCTGACAGGGGGGATTGAAAAACTGTTTTTT. Drawing the rest from reference TRBV7-2 and TRBJ1-4, the complete variable domain is GAGVSQSPSNKVTEKGKDVELRCDPISGHTALYWYRQSLGQGLEFLIYFQGNSAPDKSGLPSDRFSAERTGGSVSTLTIQRTQQEDSAVYLCASSLPLTGGIEKLFFGSGTQLSVL.

The chain has TRBV5-1 and TRBJ2-1; D ambiguous. Germline-derived CDR1 and CDR2 are SGHRS and YFSETQ. The CDR3 loop spans 11 amino acids. V lost 2 bases, J lost 15 bases, and 12 bases lay in between. The DNA of the CDR3 is TGCGCCAGCAGCTTTGGGCCTAGGCGGTTCTTC. Protein: CASSFGPRRFF.

The chain uses TRBV18 and TRBJ2-7, with D unresolved. This CDR3 spans 13 amino acids. Trimming stripped 2 bases from V and 2 bases from J, with 7 bases between. The germline V gene encodes CDR1 KGHSH and CDR2 LQKENI. CDR3 DNA: TGTGCCAGCTCACCAGGACCGGCCTACGAGCAGTACTTC. Protein sequence: CASSPGPAYEQYF.

This clone was observed once. This sequence joins TRBV19 and TRBJ2-2, with D possibly being TRBD2 (7 bases). The germline CDR1 and CDR2 sequences are LNHDA and SQIVND (reference sequence). The CDR3 totals 16 residues. The germline V and J ends were trimmed by 6 bases and 3 bases, with 17 bases remaining between them. CDR3 in DNA: TGTGCCAGTAGATGGGGAGGGGGGCGCTACACCGGGGAGCTGTTTTTT. Translation: CASRWGGGRYTGELFF.

The chain couples TRBV9 to TRBJ2-1, with no clear D. Germline CDR1 SGDLS, CDR2 YYNGEE. V dropped 0 bases and J dropped 3 bases, with 10 bases sitting between them. The CDR3 extends over 15 amino acids. The CDR3, as DNA: TGTGCCAGCAGCGTAGGGTGGGTGAGCTACAATGAGCAGTTCTTC. This translates into CASSVGWVSYNEQFF.

This chain connects TRBV7-9 to TRBJ2-7; 9 positions agree with TRBD1. With 2 bases clipped from V and 7 bases from J, the junction kept 9 bases outside the gene matches. The CDR3 spans 15 residues. The germline V gene has CDR1 SEHNR and CDR2 FQNEAQ (reference sequence). The CDR3 sequence is CASSLPGTGKSEQYF. The CDR3 region has the DNA TGTGCCAGCAGCTTACCGGGGACAGGGAAATCGGAGCAGTACTTC.

The chain has TRBV11-2 and TRBJ2-5, with D hard to call. CDR3 length equals 11 residues. Trimming took off 1 base at V and 5 bases at J, with 2 bases between the two ends. Germline V lookup: CDR1 SGHAT, CDR2 FQNNGV. CDR3: CASSLGETQYF. The CDR3 region has the DNA TGTGCCAGCAGCTTAGGGGAGACCCAGTACTTC.

The chain joins TRBV7-9 to TRBJ2-5; no clear D. The V and J ends lost 7 bases and 5 bases respectively, with 14 bases between them. The germline gives CDR1 SEHNR, CDR2 FQNEAQ (reference sequence). This CDR3 spans 13 amino acids. The CDR3 loop reads CASTPHNSETQYF. The DNA of the CDR3 is TGTGCCAGCACCCCCCACAATTCGGAGACCCAGTACTTC. Based on the CDR3 plus reference TRBV7-9 and TRBJ2-5, the full variable domain is DTGVSQNPRHKITKRGQNVTFRCDPISEHNRLYWYRQTLGQGPEFLTYFQNEAQLEKSRLLSDRFSAERPKGSFSTLEIQRTEQGDSAMYLCASTPHNSETQYFGPGTRLLVL.

V is TRBV30 and J is TRBJ1-3, with TRBD1 identical over 7 bases. The CDR3 spans 14 residues. The germline CDR1 and CDR2 sequences are GTSNPN and SVGIG (reference sequence). V lost 5 bases, J lost 7 bases, and 11 bases stayed unmatched. CDR3 residues: CAWRIQGQRNTIYF. Written as DNA, the CDR3 is TGTGCCTGGCGCATACAGGGACAGCGGAACACCATATATTTT.

Written as DNA, the CDR3 is TGTGCCAGCAGCCCCGGACAATACACAGATACGCAGTATTTT. The encoded protein is CASSPGQYTDTQYF. V usage is TRBV7-9 and J usage is TRBJ2-3; maybe TRBD1 (5 bases). V was cut by 5 bases and J by 2 bases, with 11 bases left in between. The CDR3 sequence is 14 residues long. CDR1 SEHNR and CDR2 FQNEAQ come from the germline V gene (reference sequence). Full variable domain (rest looked up from reference TRBV7-9 and TRBJ2-3): DTGVSQNPRHKITKRGQNVTFRCDPISEHNRLYWYRQTLGQGPEFLTYFQNEAQLEKSRLLSDRFSAERPKGSFSTLEIQRTEQGDSAMYLCASSPGQYTDTQYFGPGTRLTVL.

As for this clone: A read error may produce the germline difference seen at one junction end. The chain carries TRBV7-2 and TRBJ2-7; TRBD2 aligns across 15 bases. The CDR3 totals 14 residues. Germline CDR1 SGHTA, CDR2 FQGNSA. DNA for the CDR3: TGTGCCAGCAGCGCGGGACTAGCGGGAGGCCTGGGAAACTTC. Amino acid sequence: CASSAGLAGGLGNF.

The chain joins TRBV18 to TRBJ1-2, with D hard to call. The length of the CDR3 is 14 residues. V shed 2 bases and J shed 0 bases, with 7 bases lying between them. Germline-derived CDR1 and CDR2 are KGHSH and LQKENI. The CDR3 bases are TGTGCCAGCTCACCAGCGGCCACTAACTATGGCTACACCTTC. Encoded protein: CASSPAATNYGYTF. Variable domain in full (rest from reference TRBV18 and TRBJ1-2): NAGVMQNPRHLVRRRGQEARLRCSPMKGHSHVYWYRQLPEEGLKFMVYLQKENIIDESGMPKERFSAEFPKEGPSILRIQQVVRGDSAAYFCASSPAATNYGYTFGSGTRLTVV.

The chain couples TRBV27 to TRBJ1-2; D is perhaps TRBD1 (6 bases). The germline CDR1 and CDR2 sequences are MNHEY and SMNVEV (reference sequence). The CDR3 loop spans 14 amino acids. The germline V and J ends were trimmed by 6 bases and 6 bases, with 17 bases remaining between them. CDR3 sequence: CASSEPGHRNGYTF. In DNA, the CDR3 is TGTGCCAGCAGCGAACCGGGACATCGGAATGGCTACACCTTC.

V and J are TRBV10-3 and TRBJ2-1; no clear D gene. CDR1 is ENHRY and CDR2 is SYGVKD in the germline V gene. Trimming stripped 2 bases from V and 12 bases from J, with 14 bases between. The CDR3 spans 13 residues. As DNA, the CDR3 is TGTGCCATCAGTGAGATAGGACCCAACGGGCAGTTCTTC. It yields the protein CAISEIGPNGQFF.

The V call is TRBV2, the J call TRBJ2-1; no clear D gene. From germline, CDR1 is SNHLY and CDR2 FYNNEI. Trimming took off 3 bases at V and 9 bases at J, with 9 bases between the two ends. CDR3 length: 12 amino acids. As DNA, the CDR3 is TGTGCCAGCAGTGATGACTGGGGTGAGCAGTTCTTC. It is translated as CASSDDWGEQFF.

V gene TRBV7-9 combines with J gene TRBJ1-1; D gene ambiguous. The V and J ends lost 5 bases and 4 bases respectively, with 14 bases between them. CDR1 SEHNR and CDR2 FQNEAQ come from the germline V gene (reference sequence). The CDR3 sequence is 14 residues long. The CDR3 is CASSRAFRITEAFF. As DNA, the CDR3 is TGTGCCAGCAGCCGCGCGTTCCGGATCACTGAAGCTTTCTTT.

The rearrangement uses TRBV23-1 and TRBJ1-2; unclear D gene. TRBV23-1 is recorded as an ORF, its role being uncertain. Trimming left V 4 bases short and J 6 bases short, with 6 bases between. The CDR3 totals 11 residues. The CDR3 DNA is TGCGCCAGCAGTCGGGGAAATGGCTACACCTTC. Encoded protein: CASSRGNGYTF.

This chain connects TRBV2 to TRBJ1-6, with TRBD1 matching 8 bases. The CDR3 extends over 15 amino acids. Germline CDR1 is SNHLY and CDR2 is FYNNEI. J gave up 5 bases and V 4 bases, and 4 bases lay outside the gene matches. The CDR3 coding sequence is TGTGCCAGCAGTGGAGACAGGGGCGATAATTCACCCCTCCACTTT. It is translated as CASSGDRGDNSPLHF.